One sample yielded the 19 T cell receptor beta chains listed below, sequenced in a study of cytomegalovirus exposure and HLA in healthy donors. PCR was performed using 60 Vbeta and 13 Jbeta primers. Here immunoSEQ multiplex PCR was the method, and the copy in TCRdb shows in-frame clones only, minus some. This sample has more than 90,000 clones, with approximately 80% found just once. The sample taken for sequencing was PBMCs. The origin of the receptors is a female donor in good health and CMV-seronegative.

Comments on this clone: Mismatch with germline at one junction end may stem from a read error. This chain uses TRBV7-9 with TRBJ2-2; 8 bases fit TRBD1. Germline values: CDR1 SEHNR, CDR2 FQNEAQ (reference sequence). The CDR3 contains 17 residues. Here the CDR3 reads CSSSLVWTGLRTGELFF. In DNA form, the CDR3 reads TGTTCCAGCAGCTTAGTATGGACAGGGTTGAGGACCGGGGAGCTGTTTTTT.

This chain links TRBV18 with TRBJ2-7; unclear D gene. Germline V gene lookup returns CDR1 KGHSH and CDR2 LQKENI. The CDR3 spans 14 residues. V was pared by 3 bases and J by 7 bases, with 16 bases between. CDR3 in amino acids: CASSPSQPEREQYF. The DNA for the CDR3 is TGTGCCAGCTCACCGAGTCAACCAGAGAGGGAGCAGTACTTC. Together with reference TRBV18 and TRBJ2-7, the CDR3 gives the full variable domain: NAGVMQNPRHLVRRRGQEARLRCSPMKGHSHVYWYRQLPEEGLKFMVYLQKENIIDESGMPKERFSAEFPKEGPSILRIQQVVRGDSAAYFCASSPSQPEREQYFGPGTRLTVT.

The CDR3 coding sequence is TGCGCCAGCAGCCAGGGAGCGGGCACGAATGAAAAACTGTTTTTT. Its protein is CASSQGAGTNEKLFF. The rearrangement joins TRBV5-1 to TRBJ1-4; D perhaps matches TRBD1 (5 bases). Germline values: CDR1 SGHRS, CDR2 YFSETQ. The CDR3 is 15 amino acids. Trimming shortened V by 4 bases and J by 5 bases, and 15 bases separated the two germline ends.

The chain recombines TRBV30 with TRBJ2-1, with D perhaps TRBD2 (6 bases). This CDR3 has 12 amino acids. Germline CDR1 GTSNPN, CDR2 SVGIG (reference sequence). V shed 3 bases and J shed 10 bases, with 13 bases lying between them. CDR3 in amino acids: CAWRGGGEEQFF. The CDR3 DNA sequence: TGTGCCTGGAGAGGAGGCGGGGAAGAGCAGTTCTTC.

This chain uses TRBV6-1 with TRBJ2-5; possible D gene TRBD2, 6 bases. CDR1 MNHNS and CDR2 SASEGT come from the germline V gene. The V and J ends lost 4 bases and 1 base respectively, with 16 bases between them. CDR3 length: 16 residues. CDR3 nucleotide sequence: TGTGCCAGCAGTGGAGGTCGCGGGACCATCCAAGAGACCCAGTACTTC. Amino acid sequence: CASSGGRGTIQETQYF.

The rearrangement links TRBV5-4 to TRBJ2-3, with 7 bases identical to TRBD1. The germline V gene has CDR1 SGHNT and CDR2 YYREEE (reference sequence). V lost 5 bases, J lost 6 bases, and 18 bases stayed unmatched. The CDR3 sequence is 17 residues long. The CDR3 spells CASRQGPRQGQGDTQYF. DNA for the CDR3: TGTGCCAGCAGGCAAGGTCCTCGACAGGGCCAGGGGGATACGCAGTATTTT.

The CDR3, as DNA: TGTGCCAGCAATAACGATGCGGTGGATACGCAGTATTTT. Translating it yields CASNNDAVDTQYF. The J gene is TRBJ2-3, the V gene TRBV28; unclear D gene. The CDR3 contains 13 residues. Germline assignment: CDR1 MDHEN and CDR2 SYDVKM. The V end was cut by 7 bases, the J end by 6 bases, with 14 bases between.

This chain connects TRBV7-9 to TRBJ2-1; 9 bases are shared with TRBD1. Trimming cost V 5 bases and J 7 bases; bases outside gene matches: 12. The CDR3 runs to 16 residues. CDR1 is SEHNR and CDR2 is FQNEAQ in the germline V gene (reference sequence). CDR3 amino acids: CASSVYRDRVGNEQFF. The CDR3 region has the DNA TGTGCCAGCAGCGTCTACCGGGACAGGGTAGGGAATGAGCAGTTCTTC.

This clone was observed a handful of times. This chain joins TRBV30 and TRBJ2-5, with a weak D call TRBD2 (5 bases). CDR3 length: 10 amino acids. The V gene's germline CDR1 is GTSNPN and CDR2 SVGIG (reference sequence). Trimming removed 7 bases at V and 5 bases at J, with 8 bases between. CDR3 coding DNA: TGTGCCTCAAGAGGGGAGACCCAGTACTTC. It codes for CASRGETQYF.

The rearrangement joins TRBV5-1 to TRBJ1-1; 7 bases line up with TRBD1. This CDR3 has 14 residues. Per germline, CDR1 SGHRS and CDR2 YFSETQ. The V segment lost 5 bases and the J segment 0 bases; nucleotides outside the gene matches: 4. The CDR3 loop is CASRLQGMNTEAFF. The CDR3, as DNA: TGCGCCAGCAGGCTACAGGGGATGAACACTGAAGCTTTCTTT.

This clone was seen a single time. The V call is TRBV5-1, the J call TRBJ2-6, with 7 bases identical to TRBD1. The CDR3 has 15 amino acids. Germline CDR1 is SGHRS and CDR2 is YFSETQ. J was trimmed by 1 base and V by 4 bases; bases with no gene match: 2. The CDR3 spells CASSQTGSGANVLTF. CDR3 DNA sequence: TGCGCCAGCAGCCAGACAGGGTCTGGGGCCAACGTCCTGACTTTC. Variable domain in full (rest from reference TRBV5-1 and TRBJ2-6): KAGVTQTPRYLIKTRGQQVTLSCSPISGHRSVSWYQQTPGQGLQFLFEYFSETQRNKGNFPGRFSGRQFSNSRSEMNVSTLELGDSALYLCASSQTGSGANVLTFGAGSRLTVL.

This clone occurred once. The chain couples TRBV28 to TRBJ1-1; D gene ambiguous. Per the germline V gene, CDR1 is MDHEN and CDR2 is SYDVKM. The CDR3 spans 15 residues. V shed 3 bases and J shed 0 bases, with 11 bases lying between them. CDR3 in DNA: TGTGCCAGCAGTTTGGACTATCGGATGAACACTGAAGCTTTCTTT. Its translation is CASSLDYRMNTEAFF.

The chain joins TRBV6-4 to TRBJ2-2; 7 positions match TRBD2. The CDR3 extends over 16 amino acids. The V segment lost 7 bases and the J segment 1 base; nucleotides outside the gene matches: 9. Germline lookup yields CDR1 MRHNA and CDR2 SNTAGT. Here the CDR3 reads CASKTPGTKNTGELFF. The CDR3 DNA reads TGTGCCAGCAAGACCCCCGGGACTAAGAACACCGGGGAGCTGTTTTTT.

The chain has TRBV5-1 and TRBJ1-2, with D unclear. Germline V lookup: CDR1 SGHRS, CDR2 YFSETQ. The CDR3 contains 12 residues. Trimming took 5 bases from V and 1 from J, leaving 6 bases between them. The CDR3 region has the DNA TGCGCCAGCAGTGTAAATAACTATGGCTACACCTTC. It encodes CASSVNNYGYTF.

The chain carries TRBV9 and TRBJ2-5; 9 bases match TRBD2. The V gene's germline CDR1 is SGDLS and CDR2 YYNGEE. J lost 11 bases, V lost 4 bases, and 18 bases had no gene match. The CDR3 consists of 16 residues. CDR3 amino acids: CASSPQAGGGAQEQYF. The CDR3 DNA sequence: TGTGCCAGCAGCCCACAAGCTGGCGGGGGGGCCCAAGAGCAGTACTTC.

J is TRBJ1-3 and V is TRBV4-3, with TRBD1 as a possible D gene (5 bases). Trimming cost V 3 bases and J 0 bases, with 18 bases left between them. This CDR3 has 18 amino acids. CDR1 LGHNA and CDR2 YSLEER come from the germline V gene. The CDR3 sequence: CASSHTWGGFSSGNTIYF. CDR3 DNA sequence: TGCGCCAGCAGCCACACCTGGGGGGGTTTCAGCTCTGGAAACACCATATATTTT.

V usage is TRBV28 and J usage is TRBJ2-7; 9 nucleotides agree with TRBD1. Per the germline V gene, CDR1 is MDHEN and CDR2 is SYDVKM. The length of the CDR3 is 16 residues. Trimming removed 5 bases from V and 5 bases from J; junction bases left unmatched: 13. CDR3 sequence (DNA): TGTGCCAGCAGTCTACCACCCGGGACAGGGTCCAACGAGCAGTACTTC. Translation: CASSLPPGTGSNEQYF.

The chain recombines TRBV29-1 with TRBJ2-1; TRBD2 matches 7 bases. The ends lost 7 bases at V and 5 bases at J; junction bases unmatched: 8. The CDR3 spans 13 residues. CDR1 and CDR2 (germline): SQVTM, ANQGSEA. The CDR3 DNA reads as TGCAGCGGTAGGGAGCGGGGCCACAATGAGCAGTTCTTC. This gives the protein CSGRERGHNEQFF.

This chain uses TRBV9 with TRBJ2-3, with TRBD2 identical over 8 bases. V gave up 4 bases and J gave up 0 bases; unmatched junction bases: 19. The CDR3 covers 20 residues. Germline V gives CDR1 SGDLS, CDR2 YYNGEE. The CDR3 sequence is CASSPFGGTSGKPSTDTQYF. The CDR3 DNA reads TGTGCCAGCAGCCCCTTCGGGGGAACTAGCGGTAAGCCTAGCACAGATACGCAGTATTTT. Based on the CDR3 plus reference TRBV9 and TRBJ2-3, the full variable domain is DSGVTQTPKHLITATGQRVTLRCSPRSGDLSVYWYQQSLDQGLQFLIQYYNGEERAKGNILERFSAQQFPDLHSELNLSSLELGDSALYFCASSPFGGTSGKPSTDTQYFGPGTRLTVL.